The source of this T cell receptor beta chain is a study of blood T cell repertoires in COVID-19. About the research overall: Samples representing acute and convalescent COVID-19 were sourced from the United States, Italy and Spain. T cells, B-cell-depleted T cells, or PBMCs provided the cDNA or gDNA that served as material.

CDR1 MNHNS and CDR2 SASEGT come from the germline V gene. With V trimmed by 2 bases and J by 4 bases, 2 bases remained unmatched. CDR3 length: 14 amino acids. In the original analysis: Amplification of reference gene primers provided the estimated nucleated cell counts. Clones were sequenced by immunoSEQ multiplex PCR, and TCRdb holds only the in-frame ones, with some missing. Clone size and the V and J calls come from that table; the DNA yielded D and trimming. The data contain about 280,000 clones, about 82% of them seen just once; the ten biggest clones take up 4.5% to 6%. The receptor was derived from a man aged 50 or older with active or convalescent COVID-19. What was sequenced was peripheral blood. This sequence joins TRBV6-1 and TRBJ1-2; TRBD1 matches 9 bases. The CDR3 nucleotides are TGTGCCAGCAGTGAACCGGGACAGGGCTATGGCTACACCTTC. Protein sequence: CASSEPGQGYGYTF.